The rows below give T cell receptor beta chains drawn from one sample of a study of T cell repertoires in cytomegalovirus infection. No cognate antigen is known for these TCRs. MiXCR, run by TCRdb on the reads, gives a single entry per CDR3 protein. The profile covers approximately 910,000 distinct CDR3 sequences, with roughly 31% appearing a single time and more than 12% taken by the ten largest. Sequencing was performed on cultured CD8+ T cells from PBMCs, taken from culture after CMV antigen stimulation. The receptors were gathered from a human donor in good health (CMV status not recorded). Some clones in this sample may be carry-over from other donors' samples. CDR3s include the opening cysteine and the closing phenylalanine or tryptophan. A D gene is named only where the DNA matches it firmly. Expanded clones get a size class; other rows say once, few or many, or leave the size out.

V	J	size	length	D	DNA	CDR3
TRBV6-5	TRBJ2-7	-	16	TRBD1	TGTGCCAGCAGTTACCGAACCGGGACAGGGTTCGACGAGCAGTACTTC	CASSYRTGTGFDEQYF
TRBV12-3/TRBV12-4	TRBJ1-4	-	17	-	TGTGCCAGCAGTTTTAGTGTAATGACAGGATCTAATGAAAAACTGTTTTTT	CASSFSVMTGSNEKLFF
TRBV10-3	TRBJ2-3	few	17	TRBD2	TGTGCCATCAGAGTCCGACTAGCGGGGGAAAGCACAGATACGCAGTATTTT	CAIRVRLAGESTDTQYF
TRBV2	TRBJ2-2	-	15	-	TGTGCCTTTTGGGCGGGGGCCAAGGTTCACGGGGAGCTGTTTTTT	CAFWAGAKVHGELFF
TRBV14	TRBJ1-1	few	13	-	TGTGCCAGCAGCCAAGTCGGGAAGCAAGGCGCTTTCTTT	CASSQVGKQGAFF
TRBV9	TRBJ2-2	-	15	-	TGTGCCAGCAGCGTAGGAGCAGGGGGGACCGGGGAGCTGTTTTTT	CASSVGAGGTGELFF
TRBV9	TRBJ1-2	-	14	-	TGTGCCAGCAGCGTAAACGGTGTTAACTATGGCTACACCTTC	CASSVNGVNYGYTF
TRBV28	TRBJ2-1	-	17	-	TGTGCCAGTAGTCTGTCGACTGGTCTAGCGAACTACAATGAGCAGTTCTTC	CASSLSTGLANYNEQFF
TRBV27	TRBJ1-1	few	18	TRBD1	TGTGCCAGCAGTAGCGGGGACAGGGGATCCAGGTTGAACACTGAAGCTTTCTTT	CASSSGDRGSRLNTEAFF
TRBV5-1	TRBJ2-7	few	14	-	TGCGCCAGCAGCTTGGAGCCAGGGTCCTACGAGCAGTACTTC	CASSLEPGSYEQYF
TRBV7-3	TRBJ1-1	few	14	-	TGTGCCAGCAGCTTAGGGCAGGGTCTGGATGAAGCTTTCTTT	CASSLGQGLDEAFF
TRBV6-1	TRBJ2-1	-	12	TRBD1	TGTGCCACTTCACAGGGGGCCGATGAGCAGTTCTTC	CATSQGADEQFF
TRBV7-2	TRBJ2-3	many	15	-	TGTGCCAGCAGCGACGTCCGGGGCAGCACAGATACGCAGTATTTT	CASSDVRGSTDTQYF
TRBV20-1	TRBJ1-1	-	13	-	TGCAGTGCTAGAGATAGGGTTCACCCTGAAGCTTTCTTT	CSARDRVHPEAFF
TRBV19	TRBJ2-3	-	12	-	TGTGCCAGTAGTAAGGGGCCACGGGAGCAGTATTTT	CASSKGPREQYF